The source of this TCR beta chain is a study of neurological immune-mediated disorders. Turning to the study itself: Multiple sclerosis patients numbering about 34 comprised some 31 relapsing-remitting and 3 secondary progressive patients.

TCRdb reprocessed the 5' RACE reads via MiXCR and lists one record per CDR3 protein. The table includes about 55,000 distinct CDR3 sequences, around 3.6% detected once. This clonotype was seen at least ten times. The clonotype originates from a man aged 25 to 40 with multiple sclerosis. The sequenced sample was PBMCs.

The CDR3 spells CATSRGPRGPDTQYF. Written as DNA, the CDR3 is TGTGCCACCAGCAGAGGACCAAGGGGTCCAGATACGCAGTATTTT. The V and J genes are TRBV15 and TRBJ2-3; D may be TRBD1 (5 bases). V lost 1 base to trimming and J lost 4 bases, with 12 bases between them. The V gene's germline CDR1 is LNHNV and CDR2 YYDKDF (reference sequence). The CDR3 is 15 residues long.